Each of the 7 T cell receptor beta chains below was sequenced from the same sample in a study of blood T cell repertoires in COVID-19. Assay: immunoSEQ multiplex PCR; the TCRdb copy retains only in-frame clones and omits some. The sample shows 490,000 or so clones, 75% to 90% of them seen only once. Sequencing input: PBMCs or T cells enriched from blood (not recorded which). The source is an older woman who had recovered from COVID-19.

The V gene is TRBV24-1, the J gene TRBJ2-7, with TRBD1 identical over 8 bases. J gave up 3 bases and V 2 bases, and 11 bases lay outside the gene matches. This CDR3 comprises 17 residues. The germline gives CDR1 KGHDR, CDR2 SFDVKD. The CDR3 bases are TGTGCCACCAGTGATTCCGAGGACAGGGTAAGCAACTACGAGCAGTACGTC. Amino acid sequence: CATSDSEDRVSNYEQYV.

The rearrangement uses TRBV5-6 and TRBJ1-3, with 8 bases lining up with TRBD1. Germline V lookup: CDR1 SGHDT, CDR2 YYEEEE. The CDR3 covers 15 residues. The V gene end was trimmed by 4 bases and the J gene end by 2 bases; junction bases not matched to a gene: 5. DNA for the CDR3: TGTGCCAGCAGCGCAATGACAGGGGCTGGAAACACCATATATTTT. Residues: CASSAMTGAGNTIYF.

The chain combines TRBV12-5 with TRBJ2-1; TRBD1 matches 11 bases. This CDR3 spans 19 amino acids. V gave up 5 bases and J gave up 0 bases; unmatched junction bases: 12. CDR1 and CDR2 (germline): LGHNT, FRNRAP. CDR3 protein: CASGGEDRGPTPSYNEQFF. CDR3 coding DNA: TGTGCTAGTGGTGGAGAGGACAGGGGGCCGACCCCCTCCTACAATGAGCAGTTCTTC.

This chain connects TRBV10-3 to TRBJ2-1, with TRBD2 matching 10 bases. V gave up 4 bases and J gave up 4 bases; unmatched junction bases: 7. CDR1 is ENHRY and CDR2 is SYGVKD in the germline V gene. The CDR3 length is 16 residues. The CDR3, as DNA: TGTGCCATCAGTGGGTTTAGCGGGGGGTCTTACAATGAGCAGTTCTTC. Translated: CAISGFSGGSYNEQFF.

The rearrangement joins TRBV5-1 to TRBJ2-6, with 7 bases matching TRBD1. This CDR3 has 18 residues. J gave up 2 bases and V 2 bases, and 10 bases lay outside the gene matches. Germline assignment: CDR1 SGHRS and CDR2 YFSETQ. The CDR3 reads CASSFEQGNPPGANVLTF. In nucleotides, the CDR3 is TGCGCCAGCAGCTTTGAACAGGGGAACCCCCCTGGGGCCAACGTCCTGACTTTC.

The J gene is TRBJ2-3, the V gene TRBV6-5; 7 bases fit TRBD2. Per germline, CDR1 MNHEY and CDR2 SVGAGI. This CDR3 has 15 residues. V shed 2 bases and J 8 bases; nucleotides not matched to a gene: 10. In DNA form, the CDR3 reads TGTGCCAGCAGTTACAACGGACGGGGGGAGGGTACGCAGTATTTT. It specifies CASSYNGRGEGTQYF.

V and J are TRBV4-1 and TRBJ2-3, with TRBD2 matching over 9 bases. This CDR3 comprises 15 residues. Trimming at V came to 4 bases and at J to 6 bases, leaving 8 bases not matched to a gene. Germline V gene sequence: CDR1 MGHRA, CDR2 YSYEKL. The CDR3 region is CASSRWAGGLDTQYF. CDR3 sequence (DNA): TGCGCCAGCAGCCGCTGGGCGGGGGGGCTGGATACGCAGTATTTT.